This T cell receptor (beta chain) comes out of a study of blood T cell repertoires in COVID-19. At the level of the study: Samples of COVID-19 (acute and convalescent) were obtained from the United States, Italy and Spain. PBMCs, B-cell-depleted T cells, or T cells were the source of the cDNA or gDNA that made up the material.

Authors' data handling: Amplification of reference gene primers provided the estimated nucleated cell counts. Data came from immunoSEQ multiplex PCR; TCRdb stores just in-frame clones and leaves some out. The V and J calls and clone size were taken over from that table, and D and trimming were inferred from the DNA. The table lists 25,000 to 40,000 clones, 88% of them singletons, with 14% in the top ten. The sequenced material came from peripheral blood. The source is a human donor with active COVID-19. The donor label of this sample is uncertain.

The DNA of the CDR3 is TGTGCCAGCAGTTTCCCGAGGGCGAGAACCTCCTACGAGCAGTACTTC. This encodes CASSFPRARTSYEQYF. The chain employs TRBV28 and TRBJ2-7, with D maybe TRBD2 (5 bases). Trimming shortened V by 3 bases and J by 0 bases, and 15 bases separated the two germline ends. The germline V gene encodes CDR1 MDHEN and CDR2 SYDVKM. The CDR3 covers 16 residues.